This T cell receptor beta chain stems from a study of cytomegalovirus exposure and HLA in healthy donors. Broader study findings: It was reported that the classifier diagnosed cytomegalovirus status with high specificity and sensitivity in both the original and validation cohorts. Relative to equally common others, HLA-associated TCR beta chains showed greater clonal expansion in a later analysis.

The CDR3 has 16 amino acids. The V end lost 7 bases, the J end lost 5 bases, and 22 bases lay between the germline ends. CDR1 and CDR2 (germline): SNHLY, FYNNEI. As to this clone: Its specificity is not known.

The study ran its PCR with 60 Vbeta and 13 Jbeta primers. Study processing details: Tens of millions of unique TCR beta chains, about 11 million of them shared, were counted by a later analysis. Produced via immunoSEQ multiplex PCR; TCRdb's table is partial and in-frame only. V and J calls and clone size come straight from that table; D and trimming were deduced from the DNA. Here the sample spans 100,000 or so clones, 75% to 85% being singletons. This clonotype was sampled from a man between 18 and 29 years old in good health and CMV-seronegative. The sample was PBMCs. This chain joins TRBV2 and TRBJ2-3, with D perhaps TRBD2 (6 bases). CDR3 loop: CASNPRVGGYLDTQYF. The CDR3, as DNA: TGTGCCAGCAACCCCCGGGTGGGAGGTTATTTAGATACGCAGTATTTT.